The rows below give T cell receptor beta chains drawn from one sample of a study of regulatory T cells in long-lasting Graves disease. Via MiXCR, TCRdb re-called the multiplex PCR reads, giving one row per CDR3 protein. The data show under 450,000 distinct CDR3 sequences, with about a sixth seen just once and roughly a fifth held by the top ten. The sample was also linked to a second study, of T cells in Graves' hyperthyroidism and ophthalmopathy.

Sequencing was performed on peripheral blood mononuclear cells (PBMCs), taken at new diagnosis, from a patient treated with antithyroid drugs. The receptor source for this set is a woman in her late teens or twenties with Graves disease. Each CDR3 is given with its conserved first and last residue. D genes are given only for firm matches. Rows may omit the clone size; those that give it use once, few, many or a size class.

size	D	V	J	DNA	CDR3
many	TRBD2	TRBV6-1	TRBJ2-5	TGTGCCAGCAGGCGGGGGGGAGGAGAGACCCAGTACTTC	CASRRGGGETQYF
many	NA	TRBV29-1	TRBJ2-1	TGCAGCGCTTCGCCCCCCCGGGACAATGAGCAGTTCTTC	CSASPPRDNEQFF
NA	NA	TRBV27	TRBJ2-5	TGTGCCAGCAGTTCCCCTTCTAGCTACCAAGAGACCCAGTACTTC	CASSSPSSYQETQYF
few	TRBD2	TRBV5-4	TRBJ2-5	TGTGCCAGCAGCGGGGGGGGGTTGGGAGAGACCCAGTACTTC	CASSGGGLGETQYF
many	TRBD1	TRBV5-1	TRBJ2-7	TGTGCCAGCAGCGCCGGGACAGACCCCTACGAGCAGTACTTC	CASSAGTDPYEQYF
NA	NA	TRBV20-1	TRBJ2-5	TGCAGTGCTCCCCCGACCGGAGGGTACCAAGAGACCCAGTACTTC	CSAPPTGGYQETQYF
NA	NA	TRBV5-1	TRBJ1-1	TGCGCCAGCAGTCCTACGACAGGCTCGGTCACTGAAGCTTTCTTT	CASSPTTGSVTEAFF
few	NA	TRBV4-1	TRBJ2-5	TGCGCCAGCAGCCAAGATATCGGGGAGACCCAGTACTTC	CASSQDIGETQYF
many	NA	TRBV12-3/TRBV12-4	TRBJ1-6	TGTGCCAGCAGTTCACTTACAGGGAATTCACCCCTCCACTTT	CASSSLTGNSPLHF
NA	TRBD1	TRBV2	TRBJ1-3	TGTGCCAGCAGTGTTAAGGGGGCGAGCTCTGGAAACACCATATATTTT	CASSVKGASSGNTIYF
many	NA	TRBV7-3	TRBJ2-2	TGTGCCAGCAGCTTAACTCCGTGGGACACCGGGGAGCTGTTTTTT	CASSLTPWDTGELFF
NA	NA	TRBV27	TRBJ1-1	TGTGCCAGCAGTTTATTTCCCGGGGCATCGGTTGAAGCTTTCTTT	CASSLFPGASVEAFF
many	NA	TRBV28	TRBJ2-7	TGTGCCAGCAGTCATGGGGGCAGCTACGAGCAGTACTTC	CASSHGGSYEQYF
many	TRBD1	TRBV28	TRBJ2-1	TGTGCCAGCAGTTGGGACAGATACAATGAGCAGTTCTTC	CASSWDRYNEQFF
few	TRBD2	TRBV19	TRBJ2-1	TGTGCCAGTAGTATAGTAGCGGGAGGGCCACGTGAGCAGTTCTTC	CASSIVAGGPREQFF
NA	NA	TRBV7-9	TRBJ2-5	TGTGCCAGCAGCTCGATTCCCCAAGAGACCCAGTACTTC	CASSSIPQETQYF
few	TRBD1	TRBV6-1	TRBJ1-1	TGTGCCATCCTCGAGGCCGGGACAGGGGAAAGGTACAACACTGAAGCTTTCTTT	CAILEAGTGERYNTEAFF
many	TRBD2	TRBV7-2	TRBJ2-7	TGTGCCAGCAGGGCTAGCGGGGGATCCTACGAGCAGTACTTC	CASRASGGSYEQYF
many	NA	TRBV2	TRBJ1-2	TGTGCCAGCATGTCAGAGGCTAACTATGGCTACACCTTC	CASMSEANYGYTF
many	TRBD2	TRBV7-9	TRBJ2-5	TGTGCCAGCAGCCCAGCTAGCGGGAGGGCCTCCGGACAAGAGACCCAGTACTTC	CASSPASGRASGQETQYF
NA	NA	TRBV12-3/TRBV12-4	TRBJ2-7	TGTGCCAGCAGGCTCAAAACCACCTTTTCGGGGTCCTACGAGCAGTACTTC	CASRLKTTFSGSYEQYF
many	TRBD1	TRBV20-1	TRBJ1-2	TGCAGTGCTCGTGGACAGGCCAACTATGGCTACACCTTC	CSARGQANYGYTF
few	TRBD1	TRBV4-1	TRBJ2-7	TGCGCCAGCAGCAACCCTCTCGGGACAGGGCCCCACGAGCAGTACTTC	CASSNPLGTGPHEQYF
many	TRBD2	TRBV13	TRBJ2-7	TGTGCCAGCAGCCCAGGGGGTAGCGGGAGCTACGAGCAGTACTTC	CASSPGGSGSYEQYF
few	TRBD1	TRBV4-1	TRBJ2-7	TGCGCCAGCAGCCAGATACAGGGGGCAATTGGCTACGAGCAGTACTTC	CASSQIQGAIGYEQYF
many	TRBD1	TRBV6-1	TRBJ1-2	TGTGCCAGCAGTGAATTGACAGGGGGTTCTAACTATGGCTACACCTTC	CASSELTGGSNYGYTF
NA	TRBD2	TRBV5-4	TRBJ2-7	TGTGCCAGCAGCCCTACTAGCGGGAAGGCAGGGGAGCAGTACTTC	CASSPTSGKAGEQYF
many	NA	TRBV3-1	TRBJ2-3	TGTGCCAGCAGCCACCCCCCTAGCACAGATACGCAGTATTTT	CASSHPPSTDTQYF
few	NA	TRBV19	TRBJ2-2	TGTGCCAGTAGTATGGATAGGCGGACCACCGGGGAGCTGTTTTTT	CASSMDRRTTGELFF
many	TRBD1	TRBV20-1	TRBJ2-3	TGCAGTGCTGTACAGGGGTTCACAGATACGCAGTATTTT	CSAVQGFTDTQYF
many	NA	TRBV5-1	TRBJ2-7	TGCGCCAGCACCCAGGGATACGAGCAGTACTTC	CASTQGYEQYF
few	NA	TRBV7-9	TRBJ1-4	TGTGCCAGCAGCTTAAGGGCCGCAACTAATGAAAAACTGTTTTTT	CASSLRAATNEKLFF